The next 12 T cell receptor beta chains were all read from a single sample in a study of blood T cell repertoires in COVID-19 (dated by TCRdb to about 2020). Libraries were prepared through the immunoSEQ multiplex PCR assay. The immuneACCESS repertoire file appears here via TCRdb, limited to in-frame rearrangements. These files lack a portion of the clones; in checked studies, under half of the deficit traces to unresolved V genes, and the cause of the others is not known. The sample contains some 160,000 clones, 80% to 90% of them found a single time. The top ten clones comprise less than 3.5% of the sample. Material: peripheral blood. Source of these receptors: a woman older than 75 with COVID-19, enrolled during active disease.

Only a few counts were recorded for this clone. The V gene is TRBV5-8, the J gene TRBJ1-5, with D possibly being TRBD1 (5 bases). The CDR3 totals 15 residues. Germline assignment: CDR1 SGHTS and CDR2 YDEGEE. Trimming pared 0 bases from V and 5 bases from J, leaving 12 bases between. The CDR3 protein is CASSLEGLAYQPQHF. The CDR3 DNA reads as TGTGCCAGCAGCTTGGAGGGGCTGGCTTATCAGCCCCAGCATTTT.

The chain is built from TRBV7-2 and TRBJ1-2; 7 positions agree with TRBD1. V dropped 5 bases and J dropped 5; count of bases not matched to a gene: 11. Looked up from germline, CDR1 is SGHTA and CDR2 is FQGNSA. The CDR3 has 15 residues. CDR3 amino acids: CASSLSAGGEYGYTF. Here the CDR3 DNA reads TGTGCCAGCAGCCTATCGGCAGGGGGTGAATATGGCTACACCTTC.

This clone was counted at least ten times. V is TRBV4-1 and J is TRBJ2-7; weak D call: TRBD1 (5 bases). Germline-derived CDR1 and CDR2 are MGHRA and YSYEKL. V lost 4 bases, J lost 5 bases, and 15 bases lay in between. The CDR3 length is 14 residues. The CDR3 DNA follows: TGCGCCAGCAGCCGACCACAGGCGACGCACGAGCAGTACTTC. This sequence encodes CASSRPQATHEQYF.

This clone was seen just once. DNA of the CDR3: TGTGCCAGCAGTTCCAACAGGGGGTTCGAGACCCAGTACTTC. Translation gives CASSSNRGFETQYF. The rearrangement uses TRBV6-2 or TRBV6-3 and TRBJ2-5; TRBD1 matches 8 bases. The V and J ends lost 4 bases and 5 bases, in that order; junction bases with no gene match: 6. CDR3 length: 14 amino acids. The V gene's germline CDR1 is MNHEY and CDR2 SVGEGT.

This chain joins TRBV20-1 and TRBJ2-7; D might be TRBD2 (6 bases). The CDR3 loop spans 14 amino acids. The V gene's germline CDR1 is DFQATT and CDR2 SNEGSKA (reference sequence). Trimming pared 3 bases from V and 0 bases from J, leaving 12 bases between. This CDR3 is CSASYGGSSYEQYF. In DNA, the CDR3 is TGCAGTGCTAGTTACGGGGGAAGCTCCTACGAGCAGTACTTC.

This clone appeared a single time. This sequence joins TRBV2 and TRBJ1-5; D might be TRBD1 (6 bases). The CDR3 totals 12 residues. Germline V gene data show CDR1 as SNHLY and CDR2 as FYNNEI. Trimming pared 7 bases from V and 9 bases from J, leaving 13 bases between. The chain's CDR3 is CASNPLGGPQHF. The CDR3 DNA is TGTGCCAGCAACCCCTTAGGGGGGCCCCAGCATTTT.

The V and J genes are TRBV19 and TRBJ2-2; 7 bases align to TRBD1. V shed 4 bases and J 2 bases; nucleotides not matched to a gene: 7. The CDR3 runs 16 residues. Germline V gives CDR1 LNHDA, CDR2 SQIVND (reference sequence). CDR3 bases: TGTGCCAGTAGTAGTTACAGGGGATCCAACACCGGGGAGCTGTTTTTT. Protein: CASSSYRGSNTGELFF.

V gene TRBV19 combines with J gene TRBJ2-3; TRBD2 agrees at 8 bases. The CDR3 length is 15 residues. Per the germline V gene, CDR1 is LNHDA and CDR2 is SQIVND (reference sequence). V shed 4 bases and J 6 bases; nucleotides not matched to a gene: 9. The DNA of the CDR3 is TGTGCCAGTAGTACTACTAGCGGAGAGTTTGATACGCAGTATTTT. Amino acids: CASSTTSGEFDTQYF.

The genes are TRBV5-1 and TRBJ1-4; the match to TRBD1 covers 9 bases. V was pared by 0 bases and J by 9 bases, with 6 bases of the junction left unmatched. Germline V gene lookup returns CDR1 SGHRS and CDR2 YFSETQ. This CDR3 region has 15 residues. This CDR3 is CASSLAGQGGQKLFF. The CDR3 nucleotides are TGCGCCAGCAGCTTGGCGGGACAGGGTGGACAAAAACTGTTTTTT.

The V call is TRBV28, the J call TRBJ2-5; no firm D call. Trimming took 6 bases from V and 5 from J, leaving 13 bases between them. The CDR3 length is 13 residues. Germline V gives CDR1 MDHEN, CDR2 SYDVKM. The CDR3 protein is CASSLLTRETQYF. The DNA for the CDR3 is TGTGCCAGCAGCCTATTGACACGGGAGACCCAGTACTTC.

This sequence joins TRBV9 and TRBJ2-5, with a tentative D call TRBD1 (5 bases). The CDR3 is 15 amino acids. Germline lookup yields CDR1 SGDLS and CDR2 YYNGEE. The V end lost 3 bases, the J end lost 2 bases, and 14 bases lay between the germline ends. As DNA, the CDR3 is TGTGCCAGCAGCGAAGAAGGGGATCCTCAAGAGACCCAGTACTTC. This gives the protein CASSEEGDPQETQYF.

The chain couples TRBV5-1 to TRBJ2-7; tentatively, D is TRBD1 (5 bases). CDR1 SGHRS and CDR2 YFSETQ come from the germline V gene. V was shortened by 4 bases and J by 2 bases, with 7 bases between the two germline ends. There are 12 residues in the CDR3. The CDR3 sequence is CASSQQAYEQYF. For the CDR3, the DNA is TGCGCCAGCAGCCAACAGGCCTACGAGCAGTACTTC.